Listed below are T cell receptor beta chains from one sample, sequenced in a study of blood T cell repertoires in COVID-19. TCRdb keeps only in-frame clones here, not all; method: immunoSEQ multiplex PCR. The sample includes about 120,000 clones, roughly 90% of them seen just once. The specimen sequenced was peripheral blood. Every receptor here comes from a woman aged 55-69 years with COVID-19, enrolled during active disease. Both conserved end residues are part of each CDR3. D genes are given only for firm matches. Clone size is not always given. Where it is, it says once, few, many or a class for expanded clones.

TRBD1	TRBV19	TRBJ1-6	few	CASSKGDRGTPLHF	TGTGCCAGTAGTAAGGGGGACAGGGGGACACCCCTCCACTTT
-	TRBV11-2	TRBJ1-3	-	CASSSWTAGNTIYF	TGTGCCAGCAGCTCCTGGACAGCTGGAAACACCATATATTTT
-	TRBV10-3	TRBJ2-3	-	CAISGAGDPNTDTQYF	TGTGCCATCAGTGGGGCAGGGGACCCGAACACAGATACGCAGTATTTT
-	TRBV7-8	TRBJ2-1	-	CASSFALSRFGEQFF	TGTGCCAGCAGCTTCGCTCTCTCGCGGTTCGGTGAGCAGTTCTTC
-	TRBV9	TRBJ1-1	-	CASSVEPRSDTEAFF	TGTGCCAGCAGCGTAGAGCCTCGGAGCGACACTGAAGCTTTCTTT
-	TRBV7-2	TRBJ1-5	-	CASSEKGDQPQHF	TGTGCCAGCAGCGAAAAGGGGGATCAGCCCCAGCATTTT
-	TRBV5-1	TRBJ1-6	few	CASSAGENNSPLHF	TGCGCCAGCAGCGCGGGGGAAAATAATTCACCCCTCCACTTT
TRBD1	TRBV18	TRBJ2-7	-	CASSIGTGTAFF	TGTGCCAGCTCAATAGGAACCGGGACAGCCTTTTTC
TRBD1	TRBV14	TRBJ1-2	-	CASSSYRGMNYGYTF	TGTGCCAGCAGCTCCTACAGGGGAATGAACTATGGCTACACCTTC
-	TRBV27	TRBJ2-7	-	CASSRRDISYEQYF	TGTGCCAGCAGTCGTCGGGACATATCCTACGAGCAGTACTTC
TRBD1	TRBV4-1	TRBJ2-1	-	CASSQNTFRDRSRNEQFF	TGCGCCAGCAGCCAAAACACCTTCCGGGACAGGAGCAGGAATGAGCAGTTCTTC
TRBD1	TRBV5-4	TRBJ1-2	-	CASSFYRGNYGYTF	TGTGCCAGCAGCTTTTACAGGGGGAACTATGGCTACACCTTC
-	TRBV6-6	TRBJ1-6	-	CASSFITGPRGSPLHF	TGTGCCAGCAGTTTTATAACAGGGCCCCGGGGTTCACCCCTCCACTTT
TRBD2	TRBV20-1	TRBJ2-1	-	CSAKRGGEQFF	TGCAGTGCCAAACGGGGGGGTGAGCAGTTCTTC
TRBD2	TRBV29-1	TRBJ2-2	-	CSAGTSLTGELFF	TGCAGCGCTGGGACTAGCTTAACCGGGGAGCTGTTTTTT
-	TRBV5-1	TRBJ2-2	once	CASSLTDHTGELFF	TGCGCCAGCAGCTTGACAGATCACACCGGGGAGCTGTTTTTT
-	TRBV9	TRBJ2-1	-	CASSVQPGVEQFF	TGTGCCAGCAGCGTACAACCGGGAGTTGAGCAGTTCTTC
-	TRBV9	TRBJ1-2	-	CASSVDGGDPIYGYTF	TGTGCCAGCAGCGTAGACGGGGGGGACCCCATCTATGGCTACACCTTC
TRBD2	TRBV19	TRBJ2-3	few	CASSIARGGAPSTDTQYF	TGTGCCAGTAGTATAGCACGGGGAGGGGCCCCTAGCACAGATACGCAGTATTTT
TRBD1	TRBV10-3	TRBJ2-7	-	CAISVGTGAYEQYF	TGTGCCATCAGTGTGGGGACAGGGGCCTACGAGCAGTACTTC
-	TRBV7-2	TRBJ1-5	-	CASSLVFGNSQPQHF	TGTGCCAGCAGCTTAGTCTTCGGGAATAGTCAGCCCCAGCATTTT
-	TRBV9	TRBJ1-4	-	CASSVGGTGEEKLFF	TGTGCCAGCAGCGTCGGTGGGACGGGAGAGGAAAAACTGTTTTTT
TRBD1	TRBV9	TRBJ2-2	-	CASSTPTGGTNTGELFF	TGTGCCAGCAGCACACCCACAGGGGGTACGAACACCGGGGAGCTGTTTTTT
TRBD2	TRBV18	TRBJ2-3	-	CASSDQGGGGTDTQYF	TGTGCCAGCTCCGACCAAGGCGGGGGAGGGACAGATACGCAGTATTTT
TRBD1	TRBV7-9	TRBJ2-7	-	CASSPRDRSYGEQYF	TGTGCCAGCAGCCCCCGGGACAGGTCTTACGGCGAGCAGTACTTC
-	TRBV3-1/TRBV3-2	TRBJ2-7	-	CASSQESGRHQYF	TGTGCCAGCAGCCAAGAAAGTGGGAGACATCAGTACTTC
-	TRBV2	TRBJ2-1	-	CASSENWAGGKSEQFF	TGTGCCAGCAGTGAAAATTGGGCAGGGGGGAAGAGTGAGCAGTTCTTC
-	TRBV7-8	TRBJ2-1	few	CASSLYGKGNEQFF	TGTGCCAGCAGCTTATACGGGAAAGGTAATGAGCAGTTCTTC
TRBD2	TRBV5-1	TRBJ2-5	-	CASSLSGGPQETQYF	TGCGCCAGCAGCTTGTCGGGGGGTCCCCAAGAGACCCAGTACTTC
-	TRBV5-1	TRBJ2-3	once	CASSSGDGTDTQYF	TGCGCCAGCTCCTCAGGTGATGGGACAGATACGCAGTATTTT
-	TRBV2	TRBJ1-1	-	CASSEEQVSEAFF	TGTGCCAGCAGTGAAGAACAAGTCTCTGAAGCTTTCTTT
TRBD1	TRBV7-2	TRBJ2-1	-	CASSLGQGAVYNEQFF	TGTGCCAGCAGCTTAGGCCAGGGGGCAGTCTACAATGAGCAGTTCTTC
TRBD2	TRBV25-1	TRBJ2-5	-	CASSPASGGPQQETQYF	TGTGCCAGCAGTCCTGCTAGCGGGGGGCCCCAACAAGAGACCCAGTACTTC
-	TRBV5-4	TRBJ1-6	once	CASSNPSDRSVSPLHF	TGTGCCAGCAGCAATCCGAGCGACAGGTCGGTTTCACCCCTCCACTTT
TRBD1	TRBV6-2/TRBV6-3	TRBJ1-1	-	CASSPDRGLAEAFF	TGTGCCAGCAGTCCCGACAGGGGGCTAGCTGAAGCTTTCTTT
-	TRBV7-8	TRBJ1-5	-	CASSLTGRNQPQHF	TGTGCCAGCAGCCTTACAGGGCGTAATCAGCCCCAGCATTTT
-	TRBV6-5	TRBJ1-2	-	CAAFRQAIGYTF	TGTGCCGCCTTTAGACAGGCTATAGGCTACACCTTC
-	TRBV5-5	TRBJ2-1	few	CASSFPTNYNEQFF	TGTGCCAGCAGCTTCCCGACTAACTACAATGAGCAGTTCTTC
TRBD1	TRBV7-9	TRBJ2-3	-	CASRTGDGADTQYF	TGTGCCAGCAGAACAGGGGACGGGGCAGATACGCAGTATTTT
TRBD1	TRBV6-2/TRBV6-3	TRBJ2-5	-	CASSYQGPGTGGETQYF	TGTGCCAGCAGTTACCAGGGCCCGGGGACAGGGGGAGAGACCCAGTACTTC
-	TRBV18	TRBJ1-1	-	CASSGFQVNTEAFF	TGTGCCAGCTCAGGTTTCCAGGTGAACACTGAAGCTTTCTTT
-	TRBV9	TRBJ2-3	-	CASSVDLSGSVSTDTQYF	TGTGCCAGCAGCGTAGATCTGAGTGGGAGCGTTAGCACAGATACGCAGTATTTT
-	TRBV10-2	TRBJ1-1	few	CASSGGGTFSEAFF	TGCGCCAGCAGTGGAGGGGGTACATTTTCTGAAGCTTTCTTT
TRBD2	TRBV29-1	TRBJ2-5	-	CSVEGGTRETQYF	TGCAGCGTCGAGGGAGGGACGCGGGAGACCCAGTACTTC
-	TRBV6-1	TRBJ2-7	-	CASSEAPRSSYEQYF	TGTGCCAGCAGTGAAGCCCCTAGGAGCTCCTACGAGCAGTACTTC
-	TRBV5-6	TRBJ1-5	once	CASSLAGGSNQPQHF	TGTGCCAGCAGCTTGGCCGGAGGGTCCAATCAGCCCCAGCATTTT
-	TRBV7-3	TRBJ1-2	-	CASSLDPMGARDGYTF	TGTGCCAGCAGCTTAGACCCGATGGGGGCGCGGGATGGCTACACCTTC
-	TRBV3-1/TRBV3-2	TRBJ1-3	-	CASSQDFGRGGSGNTIYF	TGTGCCAGCAGCCAAGATTTCGGCAGGGGTGGATCGGGGAACACCATATATTTT
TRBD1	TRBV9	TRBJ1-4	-	CASSGDPEEGQGNEKLFF	TGTGCCAGCAGCGGAGACCCGGAGGAGGGACAGGGGAACGAAAAACTGTTTTTT
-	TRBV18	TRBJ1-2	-	CASSPGQTNYGYTF	TGTGCCAGCTCACCTGGACAGACTAACTATGGCTACACCTTC
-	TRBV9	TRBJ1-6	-	CASSPLDRGNSPLHF	TGTGCCAGCAGCCCCCTTGACAGAGGTAATTCACCCCTCCACTTT
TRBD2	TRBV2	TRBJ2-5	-	CASSGTRLAQETQYF	TGTGCCAGCAGTGGGACGAGACTAGCGCAAGAGACCCAGTACTTC